The clone carrying this TCR beta chain has ten or more counts. Amplified TCR beta CDR3 regions derived from RNA transcripts. HTBI primers were the set used in a first-round RT-PCR of the TCR CDR3. TCRdb reprocessed the multiplex PCR reads with MiXCR, giving one entry per CDR3 protein. There are fewer than 550,000 distinct CDR3 sequences in the sample; around a sixth occur only once, and 13% to 15% lies in the top ten. The CDR3 spans 12 residues. Trimming removed 10 bases at V and 8 bases at J, with 17 bases between. This sample was included in a study of T cells in Graves' hyperthyroidism and ophthalmopathy.

Sequenced: blood. The V gene is TRBV12-3 or TRBV12-4, the J gene TRBJ1-2, with a possible D match to TRBD1 (5 bases). The sequence came from a woman under 30 with Graves' hyperthyroidism. The CDR3 coding sequence is TGTGCCACCACGCAGGGATTAGGGGGCTACACCTTC. Translation gives CATTQGLGGYTF.